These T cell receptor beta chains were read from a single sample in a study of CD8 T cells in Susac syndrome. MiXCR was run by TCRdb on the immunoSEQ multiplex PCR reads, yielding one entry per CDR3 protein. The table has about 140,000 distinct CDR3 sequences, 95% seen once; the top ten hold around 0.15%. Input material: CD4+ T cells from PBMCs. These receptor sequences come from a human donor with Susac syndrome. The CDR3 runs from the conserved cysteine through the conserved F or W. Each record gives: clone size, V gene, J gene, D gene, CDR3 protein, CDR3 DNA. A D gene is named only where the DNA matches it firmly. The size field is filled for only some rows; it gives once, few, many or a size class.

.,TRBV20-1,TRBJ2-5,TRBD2,CSAPPGTSLQETQYF,TGCAGTGCTCCCCCCGGGACTAGCCTTCAGGAGACCCAGTACTTC
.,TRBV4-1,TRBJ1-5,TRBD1,CASSQVQGALGNQPQHF,TGCGCCAGCAGCCAAGTACAGGGGGCTCTGGGCAATCAGCCCCAGCATTTT
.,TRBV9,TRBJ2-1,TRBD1,CASNRQGKDEQFF,TGTGCCAGCAACAGACAGGGAAAGGATGAGCAGTTCTTC
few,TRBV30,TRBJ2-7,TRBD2,CAWSHGLAGVYEQYF,TGTGCCTGGAGTCACGGGCTAGCGGGAGTGTACGAGCAGTACTTC
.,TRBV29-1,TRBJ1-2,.,CSVEDEGGYTF,TGCAGCGTTGAAGATGAGGGTGGCTACACCTTC
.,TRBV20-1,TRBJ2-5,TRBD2,CSARDLGAGETQYF,TGCAGTGCTAGAGATCTGGGAGCGGGGGAGACCCAGTACTTC
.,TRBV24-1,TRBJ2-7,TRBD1,CATAGNRGSHEQYF,TGTGCCACTGCAGGGAACAGGGGTAGCCACGAGCAGTACTTC
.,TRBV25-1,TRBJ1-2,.,CASSPLEGARGNYGYTF,TGTGCCAGCAGTCCCTTGGAAGGGGCGCGGGGCAACTATGGCTACACCTTC
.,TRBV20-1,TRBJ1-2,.,CSASGQFPYGYTF,TGCAGTGCTAGTGGACAGTTCCCCTATGGCTACACCTTC
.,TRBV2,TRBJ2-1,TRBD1,CASNRGLAGGNEQFF,TGTGCCAGCAATAGGGGTTTGGCAGGGGGCAATGAGCAGTTCTTC
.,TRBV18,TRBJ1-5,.,CASSPVGQFNQPQHF,TGTGCCAGCTCACCAGTCGGACAGTTCAATCAGCCCCAGCATTTT
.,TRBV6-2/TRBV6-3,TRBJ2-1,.,CASSYRSPLLSNEQFF,TGTGCCAGCAGTTACCGGAGCCCGCTCCTGTCGAATGAGCAGTTCTTC
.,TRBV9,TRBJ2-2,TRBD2,CASNGLAGGDAGELFF,TGTGCCAGCAATGGACTAGCGGGAGGAGACGCCGGGGAGCTGTTTTTT
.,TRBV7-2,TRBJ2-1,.,CASSPEGYREQFF,TGTGCCAGCAGCCCGGAGGGATATCGTGAGCAGTTCTTC
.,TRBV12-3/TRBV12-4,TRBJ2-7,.,CASSFVVGTSEQYF,TGTGCCAGCAGTTTTGTTGTGGGAACGAGCGAGCAGTACTTC
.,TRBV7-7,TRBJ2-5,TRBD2,CASSLGLAGIQETQYF,TGTGCTAGCAGCTTGGGTCTAGCGGGTATCCAAGAGACCCAGTACTTC